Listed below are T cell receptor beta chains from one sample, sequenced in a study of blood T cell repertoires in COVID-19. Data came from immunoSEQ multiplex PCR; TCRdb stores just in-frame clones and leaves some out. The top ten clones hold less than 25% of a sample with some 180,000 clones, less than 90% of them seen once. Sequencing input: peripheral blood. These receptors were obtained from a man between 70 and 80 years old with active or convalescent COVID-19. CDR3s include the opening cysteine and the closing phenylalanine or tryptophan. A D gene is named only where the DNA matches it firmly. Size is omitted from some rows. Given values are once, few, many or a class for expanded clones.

cdr3_aa: CASSLRGRGAGNTIYF
cdr3_nt: TGTGCCAGCAGTTTAAGGGGCAGGGGGGCAGGAAACACCATATATTTT
clone_size: NA
j_call: TRBJ1-3
d_call: TRBD1
v_call: TRBV27

cdr3_aa: CASSQVASGSYEQYF
cdr3_nt: TGTGCCAGCAGCCAAGTTGCTAGCGGGAGCTACGAGCAGTACTTC
clone_size: NA
j_call: TRBJ2-7
d_call: TRBD2
v_call: TRBV3-1/TRBV3-2

cdr3_aa: CASSQAGGSGYTQYF
cdr3_nt: TGCGCCAGCAGCCAAGCTGGGGGGAGTGGATATACGCAGTATTTT
clone_size: NA
j_call: TRBJ2-3
d_call: NA
v_call: TRBV4-1

cdr3_aa: CASSLARGRRNTEAFF
cdr3_nt: TGCGCCAGCAGCTTGGCAAGGGGGCGGAGGAACACTGAAGCTTTCTTT
clone_size: NA
j_call: TRBJ1-1
d_call: TRBD1
v_call: TRBV5-1

cdr3_aa: CASSFSGSWVAF
cdr3_nt: TGTGCCAGCAGTTTTTCCGGGAGCTGGGTCGCCTTC
clone_size: NA
j_call: TRBJ1-2
d_call: NA
v_call: TRBV6-6

cdr3_aa: CASSESVNYGYTF
cdr3_nt: TGTGCCAGCAGTGAATCTGTTAACTATGGCTACACCTTC
clone_size: NA
j_call: TRBJ1-2
d_call: NA
v_call: TRBV25-1

cdr3_aa: CASSTGSNQPQHF
cdr3_nt: TGTGCCAGCTCGACAGGGAGCAATCAGCCCCAGCATTTT
clone_size: NA
j_call: TRBJ1-5
d_call: TRBD1
v_call: TRBV18

cdr3_aa: CAISSGQGEAGANVLTF
cdr3_nt: TGTGCCATCAGTAGTGGACAGGGAGAGGCTGGGGCCAACGTCCTGACTTTC
clone_size: once
j_call: TRBJ2-6
d_call: TRBD1
v_call: TRBV10-3

cdr3_aa: CASSLPHGSTEAFF
cdr3_nt: TGTGCCAGCAGCTTGCCGCACGGGTCCACTGAAGCTTTCTTT
clone_size: once
j_call: TRBJ1-1
d_call: NA
v_call: TRBV5-4

cdr3_aa: CASSLVAGGSEKLFF
cdr3_nt: TGTGCCAGCAGCTTGGTCGCAGGGGGCAGTGAAAAACTGTTTTTT
clone_size: NA
j_call: TRBJ1-4
d_call: TRBD1
v_call: TRBV5-4

cdr3_aa: CSASVGVSTDTQYF
cdr3_nt: TGCAGTGCTAGTGTCGGGGTGAGCACAGATACGCAGTATTTT
clone_size: few
j_call: TRBJ2-3
d_call: NA
v_call: TRBV20-1

cdr3_aa: CASSSEPGRGAVVGELFF
cdr3_nt: TGTGCCAGCAGCTCCGAACCCGGGCGGGGGGCGGTAGTCGGGGAGCTGTTTTTT
clone_size: NA
j_call: TRBJ2-2
d_call: TRBD2
v_call: TRBV5-5

cdr3_aa: CATSRDSAQGAREQYF
cdr3_nt: TGTGCCACCAGCAGAGATTCCGCGCAGGGGGCGAGAGAGCAGTACTTC
clone_size: NA
j_call: TRBJ2-7
d_call: TRBD1
v_call: TRBV15

cdr3_aa: CASSPRDRVSGYTF
cdr3_nt: TGTGCCAGCAGCCCCCGGGACAGGGTTAGTGGCTACACCTTC
clone_size: NA
j_call: TRBJ1-2
d_call: TRBD1
v_call: TRBV2

cdr3_aa: CASSPGQGVSQPQHF
cdr3_nt: TGTGCCAGCAGCCCTGGACAGGGGGTTTCTCAGCCCCAGCATTTT
clone_size: once
j_call: TRBJ1-5
d_call: TRBD1
v_call: TRBV28

cdr3_aa: CASSEDARGYNSPLHF
cdr3_nt: TGTGCCAGCAGTGAAGACGCCAGGGGATATAATTCACCCCTCCACTTT
clone_size: few
j_call: TRBJ1-6
d_call: NA
v_call: TRBV2

cdr3_aa: CASSLLGTVNTEAFF
cdr3_nt: TGTGCCAGCAGCTTGTTGGGGACAGTGAACACTGAAGCTTTCTTT
clone_size: once
j_call: TRBJ1-1
d_call: TRBD1
v_call: TRBV5-8

cdr3_aa: CASSLARRDGYTF
cdr3_nt: TGTGCCAGCAGCTTAGCGCGGAGGGACGGCTACACCTTC
clone_size: once
j_call: TRBJ1-2
d_call: NA
v_call: TRBV7-8

cdr3_aa: CASRSSGQPQHF
cdr3_nt: TGTGCCAGCAGGTCGAGTGGTCAGCCCCAGCATTTT
clone_size: NA
j_call: TRBJ1-5
d_call: NA
v_call: TRBV2

cdr3_aa: CASSPGGGNYGYTF
cdr3_nt: TGTGCCAGCAGCCCGGGGGGGGGTAACTATGGCTACACCTTC
clone_size: NA
j_call: TRBJ1-2
d_call: NA
v_call: TRBV6-5

cdr3_aa: CASSRPGVPNYGYTF
cdr3_nt: TGTGCCAGCAGCCGCCCGGGGGTACCTAACTATGGCTACACCTTC
clone_size: NA
j_call: TRBJ1-2
d_call: NA
v_call: TRBV28

cdr3_aa: CASSPGQGRTLGEKLFF
cdr3_nt: TGCGCCAGCAGCCCGGGGCAGGGGCGAACCTTGGGTGAAAAACTGTTTTTT
clone_size: NA
j_call: TRBJ1-4
d_call: NA
v_call: TRBV5-1

cdr3_aa: CASSGDEVGYNEQFF
cdr3_nt: TGTGCCAGCAGTGGAGATGAGGTGGGTTACAATGAGCAGTTCTTC
clone_size: NA
j_call: TRBJ2-1
d_call: NA
v_call: TRBV27

cdr3_aa: CASSLVAVTTYEQYF
cdr3_nt: TGTGCCAGCAGCTTAGTCGCAGTAACGACCTACGAGCAGTACTTC
clone_size: NA
j_call: TRBJ2-7
d_call: NA
v_call: TRBV7-2

cdr3_aa: CASSLAGGRHEQYF
cdr3_nt: TGCGCCAGCAGCTTGGCCGGAGGGAGGCACGAGCAGTACTTC
clone_size: once
j_call: TRBJ2-7
d_call: NA
v_call: TRBV5-1

cdr3_aa: CASSPDRGSGYTF
cdr3_nt: TGTGCCAGCAGTCCGGACAGGGGATCTGGCTACACCTTC
clone_size: once
j_call: TRBJ1-2
d_call: TRBD1
v_call: TRBV6-2/TRBV6-3

cdr3_aa: CASSSRVAGELFF
cdr3_nt: TGTGCCAGCAGCTCCCGGGTGGCCGGGGAGCTGTTTTTT
clone_size: few
j_call: TRBJ2-2
d_call: NA
v_call: TRBV7-2

cdr3_aa: CASSRDRGRETQYF
cdr3_nt: TGTGCCAGCAGTCGGGACAGGGGTAGGGAGACCCAGTACTTC
clone_size: NA
j_call: TRBJ2-5
d_call: TRBD1
v_call: TRBV6-5

cdr3_aa: CASSPRPGTSGSFEQYF
cdr3_nt: TGTGCCAGCTCACCCCGACCCGGGACTAGCGGGAGTTTTGAGCAGTACTTC
clone_size: NA
j_call: TRBJ2-7
d_call: TRBD2
v_call: TRBV18

cdr3_aa: CASSHDRDRPTNEKLFF
cdr3_nt: TGCGCCAGCAGCCATGACCGGGACAGGCCAACTAATGAAAAACTGTTTTTT
clone_size: once
j_call: TRBJ1-4
d_call: TRBD1
v_call: TRBV4-3

cdr3_aa: CATSKQAPDQPQHF
cdr3_nt: TGTGCCACCTCCAAACAGGCCCCGGATCAGCCCCAGCATTTT
clone_size: NA
j_call: TRBJ1-5
d_call: NA
v_call: TRBV27

cdr3_aa: CASSLGTGKHQPQHF
cdr3_nt: TGCGCCAGCAGCTTGGGGACAGGGAAACATCAGCCCCAGCATTTT
clone_size: once
j_call: TRBJ1-5
d_call: TRBD1
v_call: TRBV5-1

cdr3_aa: CASSLAYVRKETQYF
cdr3_nt: TGTGCCAGCAGCTTAGCGTATGTGCGGAAAGAGACCCAGTACTTC
clone_size: few
j_call: TRBJ2-5
d_call: NA
v_call: TRBV7-9

cdr3_aa: CASSPAPASGGSETQYF
cdr3_nt: TGTGCCAGCAGCCCCGCCCCGGCTAGCGGGGGTAGCGAGACCCAGTACTTC
clone_size: NA
j_call: TRBJ2-5
d_call: TRBD2
v_call: TRBV9

cdr3_aa: CAWSVPPRQAAAEKLFF
cdr3_nt: TGTGCCTGGAGTGTACCCCCCCGACAGGCAGCGGCGGAAAAACTGTTTTTT
clone_size: NA
j_call: TRBJ1-4
d_call: NA
v_call: TRBV30

cdr3_aa: CASSSTGVSDGYGYTF
cdr3_nt: TGTGCCAGCAGTTCGACGGGAGTCTCCGACGGCTATGGCTACACCTTC
clone_size: NA
j_call: TRBJ1-2
d_call: NA
v_call: TRBV28

cdr3_aa: CASSIYIGSRLAQHF
cdr3_nt: TGTGCCAGTAGTATTTATATCGGGAGTAGATTGGCCCAGCATTTT
clone_size: NA
j_call: TRBJ1-5
d_call: NA
v_call: TRBV19

cdr3_aa: CASSQAQGLGAFF
cdr3_nt: TGTGCCAGCAGCCAAGCACAGGGGTTGGGAGCTTTCTTT
clone_size: NA
j_call: TRBJ1-1
d_call: TRBD1
v_call: TRBV3-1/TRBV3-2

cdr3_aa: CASSPARTDTQYF
cdr3_nt: TGTGCCAGCTCACCAGCTAGAACAGATACGCAGTATTTT
clone_size: NA
j_call: TRBJ2-3
d_call: NA
v_call: TRBV18

cdr3_aa: CASSELGQDYEQYF
cdr3_nt: TGTGCCAGCAGTGAATTAGGACAGGATTACGAGCAGTACTTC
clone_size: once
j_call: TRBJ2-7
d_call: TRBD1
v_call: TRBV2

cdr3_aa: CASSPPGTTSSTDTQYF
cdr3_nt: TGTGCCAGTAGTCCCCCAGGGACTACATCTAGCACAGATACGCAGTATTTT
clone_size: NA
j_call: TRBJ2-3
d_call: TRBD2
v_call: TRBV19

cdr3_aa: CASSAAGITYEQYF
cdr3_nt: TGCGCCAGCAGCGCTGCCGGGATAACTTACGAGCAGTACTTC
clone_size: NA
j_call: TRBJ2-7
d_call: NA
v_call: TRBV4-1

cdr3_aa: CASSLGLARLYEQFF
cdr3_nt: TGCGCCAGCAGCTTGGGGCTAGCGAGACTCTATGAGCAGTTCTTC
clone_size: NA
j_call: TRBJ2-1
d_call: NA
v_call: TRBV5-1

cdr3_aa: CASSILQGDGGYTF
cdr3_nt: TGTGCCAGCAGCATCCTACAGGGCGATGGGGGCTACACCTTC
clone_size: NA
j_call: TRBJ1-2
d_call: NA
v_call: TRBV5-8

cdr3_aa: CASSLNRGLTNEKLFF
cdr3_nt: TGTGCCAGTAGCCTAAACAGGGGACTAACTAATGAAAAACTGTTTTTT
clone_size: NA
j_call: TRBJ1-4
d_call: TRBD1
v_call: TRBV19

cdr3_aa: CASSATNTGELFF
cdr3_nt: TGTGCCAGTAGTGCTACGAACACCGGGGAGCTGTTTTTT
clone_size: NA
j_call: TRBJ2-2
d_call: NA
v_call: TRBV19

cdr3_aa: CASRGAVSSYNEQFF
cdr3_nt: TGTGCCAGCCGCGGGGCGGTCAGCTCCTACAATGAGCAGTTCTTC
clone_size: NA
j_call: TRBJ2-1
d_call: NA
v_call: TRBV5-4

cdr3_aa: CASELGGGQPQHF
cdr3_nt: TGTGCCAGCGAACTGGGGGGTGGGCAGCCCCAGCATTTT
clone_size: many
j_call: TRBJ1-5
d_call: NA
v_call: TRBV2

cdr3_aa: CASSPNRGSSSPLHF
cdr3_nt: TGTGCCAGCAGCCCGAATCGGGGGTCTAGTTCACCCCTCCACTTT
clone_size: once
j_call: TRBJ1-6
d_call: NA
v_call: TRBV7-3

cdr3_aa: CASSYSKVQSYQPQHF
cdr3_nt: TGTGCCAGCAGTTACTCGAAAGTCCAGTCGTATCAGCCCCAGCATTTT
clone_size: NA
j_call: TRBJ1-5
d_call: NA
v_call: TRBV6-2/TRBV6-3

cdr3_aa: CASSITGVLGYGYTF
cdr3_nt: TGTGCCAGTAGTATTACAGGGGTTTTAGGCTATGGCTACACCTTC
clone_size: NA
j_call: TRBJ1-2
d_call: TRBD1
v_call: TRBV19

cdr3_aa: CASSQVWRENIQYF
cdr3_nt: TGCGCCAGCAGCCAAGTATGGAGGGAAAACATTCAGTACTTC
clone_size: NA
j_call: TRBJ2-4
d_call: NA
v_call: TRBV4-3

cdr3_aa: CATSSKSGSSYNEQFF
cdr3_nt: TGTGCCACCAGCTCCAAAAGCGGGAGCTCCTACAATGAGCAGTTCTTC
clone_size: NA
j_call: TRBJ2-1
d_call: TRBD2
v_call: TRBV15

cdr3_aa: CASSYGRWDRASGANVLTF
cdr3_nt: TGTGCCAGCAGTTACGGACGGTGGGACAGGGCTTCTGGGGCCAACGTCCTGACTTTC
clone_size: NA
j_call: TRBJ2-6
d_call: TRBD1
v_call: TRBV6-2/TRBV6-3

cdr3_aa: CASTPYGNTIYF
cdr3_nt: TGTGCCAGTACTCCTTATGGAAACACCATATATTTT
clone_size: NA
j_call: TRBJ1-3
d_call: NA
v_call: TRBV19